This T cell receptor (beta chain) stems from a study of T cells in Graves' hyperthyroidism and ophthalmopathy. CDR3 length: 16 residues. CDR1 and CDR2 (germline): LGHNA, YSLEER. Trimming took off 0 bases at V and 6 bases at J, with 18 bases between the two ends. This clonotype was counted a single time. Hyperthyroidism of Graves' type that showed no ophthalmopathy progression within 18 months was stable. There were TCR beta CDR3 regions amplified from RNA transcripts. Initially, a first-round RT-PCR of the TCR CDR3 employed the HTBI primer set. TCRdb re-called the multiplex PCR reads with MiXCR, one entry per CDR3 protein. Of some 700,000 distinct CDR3 sequences listed, approximately 15% are singletons.

The J gene is TRBJ2-7, the V gene TRBV4-3, with D possibly matching TRBD1 (6 bases). The sample taken for sequencing was blood. The sequence came from a man aged 50-59 years with Graves' hyperthyroidism. In DNA, the CDR3 is TGCGCCAGCAGCCAAGAGAGGGTTGGCCAGGGGAGCGAGCAGTACTTC. Translating it yields CASSQERVGQGSEQYF.